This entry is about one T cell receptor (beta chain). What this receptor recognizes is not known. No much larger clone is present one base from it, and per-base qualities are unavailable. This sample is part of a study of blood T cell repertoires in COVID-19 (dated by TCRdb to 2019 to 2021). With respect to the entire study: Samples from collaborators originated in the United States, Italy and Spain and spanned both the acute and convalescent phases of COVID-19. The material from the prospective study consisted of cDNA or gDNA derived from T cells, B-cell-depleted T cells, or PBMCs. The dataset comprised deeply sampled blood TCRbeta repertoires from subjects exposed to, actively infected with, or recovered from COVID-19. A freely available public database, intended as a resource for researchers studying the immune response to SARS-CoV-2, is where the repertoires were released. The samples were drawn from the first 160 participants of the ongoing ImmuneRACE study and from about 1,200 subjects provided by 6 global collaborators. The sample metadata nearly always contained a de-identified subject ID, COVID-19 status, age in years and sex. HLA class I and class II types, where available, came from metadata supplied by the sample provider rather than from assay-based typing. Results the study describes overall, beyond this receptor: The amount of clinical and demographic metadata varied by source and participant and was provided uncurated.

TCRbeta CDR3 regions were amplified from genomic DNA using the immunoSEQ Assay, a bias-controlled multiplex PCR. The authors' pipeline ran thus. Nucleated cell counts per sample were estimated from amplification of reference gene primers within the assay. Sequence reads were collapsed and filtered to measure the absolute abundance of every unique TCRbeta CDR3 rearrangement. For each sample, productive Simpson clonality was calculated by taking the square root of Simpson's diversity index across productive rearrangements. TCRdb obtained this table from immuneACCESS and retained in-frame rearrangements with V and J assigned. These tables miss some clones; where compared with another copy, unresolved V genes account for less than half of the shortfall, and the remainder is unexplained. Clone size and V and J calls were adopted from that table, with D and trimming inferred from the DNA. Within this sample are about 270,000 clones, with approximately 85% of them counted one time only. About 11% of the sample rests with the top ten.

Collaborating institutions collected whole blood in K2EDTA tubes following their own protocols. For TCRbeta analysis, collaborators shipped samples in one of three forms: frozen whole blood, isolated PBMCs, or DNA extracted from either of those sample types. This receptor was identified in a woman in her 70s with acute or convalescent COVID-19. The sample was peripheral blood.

The CDR3 region: CASSQGRTGYEQYF. The DNA sequence reads TGTGCCAGCAGCCAAGGTCGGACAGGCTACGAGCAGTACTTC. This chain joins TRBV3-1 (or the pseudogene TRBV3-2) to TRBJ2-7, and TRBD1 matches 7 of the central bases. From V the trimming removes 1 base and from J it removes 3 bases, while the gene matches leave 3 bases of the junction unaccounted for. The CDR3 runs 14 amino acids, cysteine and phenylalanine included. Kept here is only the CDR3 DNA, which spans 42 bases and is read in frame from base 1. Taken from the germline V gene (reference sequence), the CDR1 and CDR2 loops are LGHDT and YNNKEL.